The 9 T cell receptor beta chains below all came from one sample that was sequenced in a study of blood T cell repertoires in COVID-19. Assay: immunoSEQ multiplex PCR; the TCRdb copy retains only in-frame clones and omits some. The sample contains some 180,000 clones, approximately 80% of which appear only once. What was sequenced was peripheral blood. The receptor source for this set is a woman aged 40 to 50 with COVID-19, enrolled during active disease.

The chain couples TRBV3-1 (or the pseudogene TRBV3-2) to TRBJ2-5; TRBD2 is a possible D gene (5 bases). The ends were cut back, 5 bases at V and 9 bases at J, with 10 bases in the middle. The CDR3 covers 11 residues. Germline assignment: CDR1 LGHDT and CDR2 YNNKEL (reference sequence). The CDR3 loop is CASSSTRAQYF. The CDR3 nucleotides read TGTGCCAGCAGCTCAACTAGGGCCCAGTACTTC.

This sequence joins TRBV27 and TRBJ1-1, with a tentative D call TRBD1 (6 bases). V lost 2 bases and J lost 3, with 16 bases in between. The CDR3 is 16 residues long. Germline CDR1 is MNHEY and CDR2 is SMNVEV (reference sequence). CDR3 residues: CASSLTGKVRDTEAFF. In DNA form, the CDR3 reads TGTGCCAGCAGTTTAACAGGGAAAGTCCGAGACACTGAAGCTTTCTTT.

The chain is built from TRBV7-9 and TRBJ2-1; 7 bases align to TRBD2. After removal of 2 bases from V and 14 bases from J, the junction contained 3 bases not matched to a gene. Looked up from germline, CDR1 is SEHNR and CDR2 is FQNEAQ (reference sequence). CDR3 length: 11 residues. CDR3 region: CASSLITSEFF. The CDR3 DNA follows: TGTGCCAGCAGCTTAATTACTAGCGAGTTCTTC.

CDR3 in amino acids: CASRQLAHTQYF. The CDR3 nucleotides are TGTGCCAGCAGGCAACTAGCGCATACGCAGTATTTT. The chain carries TRBV6-5 and TRBJ2-3; 7 positions match TRBD2. Germline lookup yields CDR1 MNHEY and CDR2 SVGAGI. This CDR3 comprises 12 residues. J gave up 7 bases and V 6 bases, and 4 bases lay outside the gene matches.

V is TRBV27 and J is TRBJ1-5, with unresolved D. V lost 6 bases and J 4 bases, leaving 13 bases between the germline ends. There are 14 residues in the CDR3. CDR1 and CDR2 (germline): MNHEY, SMNVEV (reference sequence). In nucleotides, the CDR3 is TGTGCCAGCAGACCTGACATCATGAATCAGCCCCAGCATTTT. As protein: CASRPDIMNQPQHF.

The rearrangement uses TRBV28 and TRBJ2-1, with 8 bases that match TRBD2. Germline V gives CDR1 MDHEN, CDR2 SYDVKM. The CDR3 extends over 14 amino acids. J was trimmed by 5 bases and V by 3 bases; bases with no gene match: 3. The CDR3 bases are TGTGCCAGCAGTTTTACTAGCGGTAACAATGAGCAGTTCTTC. Translating gives CASSFTSGNNEQFF. Combining the CDR3 with reference TRBV28 and TRBJ2-1 gives the whole variable domain DVKVTQSSRYLVKRTGEKVFLECVQDMDHENMFWYRQDPGLGLRLIYFSYDVKMKEKGDIPEGYSVSREKKERFSLILESASTNQTSMYLCASSFTSGNNEQFFGPGTRLTVL.

The chain joins TRBV6-5 to TRBJ2-1; 12 bases are a match to TRBD2. Germline CDR1 is MNHEY and CDR2 is SVGAGI. V trimming: 8 bases; J trimming: 9 bases; junction bases outside the gene matches: 8. The CDR3 is made up of 14 amino acids. The CDR3 DNA reads as TGTGCCAGCTTCCCTAGCGGGAGGGCCTCTGAGCAGTTCTTC. The encoded protein is CASFPSGRASEQFF.

The chain uses TRBV6-2 or TRBV6-3 and TRBJ2-2; TRBD1 might be the D (5 bases). Trimming removed 2 bases at V and 0 bases at J, with 7 bases between. The CDR3 has 15 residues. CDR1 and CDR2 (germline): MNHEY, SVGEGT. This chain's CDR3 is CASSYGASNTGELFF. In nucleotides, the CDR3 is TGTGCCAGCAGTTACGGGGCCTCGAACACCGGGGAGCTGTTTTTT.

The chain joins TRBV3-1 (or the pseudogene TRBV3-2) to TRBJ2-1; 12 nucleotides match TRBD2. J lost 8 bases, V lost 1 base, and 6 bases had no gene match. Germline CDR1 reads LGHDT; CDR2 reads YNNKEL (reference sequence). CDR3 length: 16 residues. The chain's CDR3 is CASSQALAGGPYEQFF. The CDR3 DNA is TGTGCCAGCAGCCAAGCTCTAGCGGGAGGGCCCTATGAGCAGTTCTTC.